Listed below are T cell receptor beta chains from one sample, sequenced in a study of cytomegalovirus exposure and HLA in healthy donors. Libraries were prepared by immunoSEQ multiplex PCR; TCRdb keeps only in-frame clonotypes and omits some of them. The sample contains fewer than 250,000 clones, about 82% of which appear only once. Sequencing input: PBMCs. The receptors originated from a woman between 18 and 29 years old in good health and CMV-seronegative. Both conserved end residues are part of each CDR3. D genes are given only for firm matches. Only part of the rows carry a size: once, few, many, or a class if the clone is expanded.

j_call clone_size d_call v_call cdr3_aa cdr3_nt
TRBJ2-3 . . TRBV5-1 CASSHTDTQYF TGCGCCAGCAGCCACACAGATACGCAGTATTTT
TRBJ1-4 . TRBD1 TRBV7-2 CASSLDRGLGEKLFF TGTGCCAGCAGCTTAGATAGGGGGCTCGGTGAAAAACTGTTTTTT
TRBJ2-7 . TRBD2 TRBV4-2 CASDSGGAREQYF TGTGCCAGCGATAGCGGGGGGGCAAGGGAGCAGTACTTC
TRBJ2-7 . . TRBV30 CAWSRGPIYEQYF TGTGCCTGGAGTAGAGGGCCAATTTACGAGCAGTACTTC
TRBJ2-1 once . TRBV27 CASSLPRPSVQFF TGTGCCAGCAGTTTACCCCGTCCTAGTGTGCAGTTCTTC
TRBJ2-7 . . TRBV18 CASSPPGRSSYEQYF TGTGCCAGCTCACCACCGGGTCGGAGCTCCTACGAGCAGTACTTC
TRBJ1-5 once TRBD1 TRBV7-8 CASSYLGTGGYQPQHF TGTGCCAGCAGCTACCTAGGGACAGGTGGATATCAGCCCCAGCATTTT
TRBJ1-5 . . TRBV4-1 CASSQDPKGKGNQPQHF TGCGCCAGCAGCCAAGATCCGAAGGGGAAGGGCAATCAGCCCCAGCATTTT
TRBJ2-3 . . TRBV19 CASSSRFGGISADTQYF TGTGCCAGTAGTTCAAGATTCGGTGGAATCAGCGCAGATACGCAGTATTTT
TRBJ2-2 . . TRBV6-4 CASSAIAENTGELFF TGTGCCAGCAGTGCAATAGCAGAGAACACCGGGGAGCTGTTTTTT
TRBJ1-1 . . TRBV19 CASSSQIGTEAFF TGTGCCAGTAGTAGCCAAATCGGCACTGAAGCTTTCTTT
TRBJ2-1 . . TRBV10-3 CAISPDSTRANEQFF TGTGCCATCAGTCCGGACTCCACTCGGGCCAATGAGCAGTTCTTC
TRBJ2-1 . . TRBV6-4 CASSDSVRNNEQFF TGTGCCAGCAGTGACTCCGTGAGAAACAATGAGCAGTTCTTC
TRBJ1-1 . . TRBV6-1 CASSGQNTEAFF TGTGCCAGCAGTGGTCAGAACACTGAAGCTTTCTTT
TRBJ1-1 . . TRBV2 CASREWDTPWAFF TGTGCCAGCAGAGAATGGGACACACCTTGGGCTTTCTTT
TRBJ2-3 . TRBD2 TRBV6-1 CASSEGLANTDTQYF TGTGCCAGCAGTGAGGGACTAGCGAACACAGATACGCAGTATTTT
TRBJ1-2 . . TRBV7-9 CASSLQKLYGYTF TGTGCCAGCAGTCTACAGAAACTCTATGGCTACACCTTC
TRBJ2-1 . . TRBV27 CASSFLNNEQFF TGTGCCAGCAGTTTCCTTAACAATGAGCAGTTCTTC
TRBJ1-1 . . TRBV6-5 CASSLGGRAEAFF TGTGCCAGCAGTTTGGGGGGGCGGGCTGAAGCTTTCTTT
TRBJ2-3 . TRBD2 TRBV12-5 CASGRGGADTQYF TGTGCTAGTGGCCGCGGGGGGGCAGATACGCAGTATTTT
TRBJ1-1 once TRBD1 TRBV5-4 CASSSGQGAPFATGAFF TGTGCCAGCAGCTCTGGACAGGGGGCCCCTTTTGCGACCGGAGCTTTCTTT
TRBJ1-1 . . TRBV5-1 CASSFPGRSTEAFF TGCGCCAGCAGCTTTCCAGGGCGGAGCACTGAAGCTTTCTTT
TRBJ1-1 . TRBD1 TRBV5-1 CASSFTGGNTEAFF TGCGCCAGCAGCTTTACAGGGGGTAACACTGAAGCTTTCTTT
TRBJ2-3 . . TRBV30 CAWGRRVDTQYF TGTGCCTGGGGGAGGAGGGTGGATACGCAGTATTTT
TRBJ1-2 . . TRBV2 CASSESRVAVYGYTF TGTGCCAGCAGCGAAAGCAGGGTAGCCGTTTATGGCTACACCTTC
TRBJ1-4 . . TRBV7-9 CASSPRTVADEKLFF TGTGCCAGCAGCCCCCGGACAGTTGCGGATGAAAAACTGTTTTTT
TRBJ2-1 . TRBD2 TRBV25-1 CATGLAGGRNEQFF TGTGCCACTGGACTAGCGGGGGGTAGGAATGAGCAGTTCTTC
TRBJ1-4 . TRBD1 TRBV7-6 CASSNLPGQGATNEKLFF TGTGCCAGCAGCAATTTACCGGGACAGGGGGCAACTAATGAAAAACTGTTTTTT